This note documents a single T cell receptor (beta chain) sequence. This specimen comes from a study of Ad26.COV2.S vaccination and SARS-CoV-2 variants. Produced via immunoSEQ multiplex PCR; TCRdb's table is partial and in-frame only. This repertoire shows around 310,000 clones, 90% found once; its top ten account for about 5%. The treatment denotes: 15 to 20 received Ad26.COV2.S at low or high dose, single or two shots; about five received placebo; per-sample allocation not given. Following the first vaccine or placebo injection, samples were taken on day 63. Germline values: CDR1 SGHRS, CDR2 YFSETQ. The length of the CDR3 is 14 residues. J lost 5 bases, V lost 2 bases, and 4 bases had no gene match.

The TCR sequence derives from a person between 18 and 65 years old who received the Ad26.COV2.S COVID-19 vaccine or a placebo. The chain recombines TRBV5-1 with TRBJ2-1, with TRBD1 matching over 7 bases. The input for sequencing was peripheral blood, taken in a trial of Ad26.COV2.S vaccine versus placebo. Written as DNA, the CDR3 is TGCGCCAGCAGCTTCGGGACAGTAAACAATGAGCAGTTCTTC. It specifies CASSFGTVNNEQFF.